This T cell receptor (beta chain) was documented in a study of cytomegalovirus exposure and HLA in healthy donors. CDR1 KGHSH and CDR2 LQKENI come from the germline V gene. The CDR3 runs to 17 residues. V gave up 4 bases and J gave up 7 bases; unmatched junction bases: 12. Amplification used 60 Vbeta primers and 13 Jbeta primers. The repertoire was sequenced with immunoSEQ multiplex PCR; TCRdb's copy has only in-frame clones and lacks some. The table has about 91,000 clones, roughly nine tenths seen once. The sequence was collected from a man aged 30 to 39 in good health and CMV-seropositive. Sequenced sample: PBMCs. V gene TRBV18 combines with J gene TRBJ2-3, with 12 bases matching TRBD2. The CDR3 nucleotides read TGTGCCAGCTCACGTCTAGCGGGAGGGCAACTGGAAAATACGCAGTATTTT. Its protein is CASSRLAGGQLENTQYF.